The 4 T cell receptor beta chains listed next were all sequenced from one sample in a study of shared T cell receptors in the human thymus. Generated by immunoSEQ multiplex PCR, the TCRdb table keeps only in-frame clones and is missing some. The repertoire consists of over 450,000 clones, with more than 75% occurring once and the leading ten covering approximately 0.013%. The same data also went into a second study, on human thymus T cells.

Sequencing was performed on thymocytes. Receptor source: a boy under three years old with a congenital heart defect.

This sequence joins TRBV19 and TRBJ1-1; TRBD1 might be the D (5 bases). Trimming shortened V by 2 bases and J by 1 base, and 11 bases separated the two germline ends. The CDR3 spans 15 residues. Germline lookup yields CDR1 LNHDA and CDR2 SQIVND (reference sequence). This CDR3 reads CASSIPARANTEAFF. The CDR3 nucleotides are TGTGCCAGTAGTATACCAGCCAGGGCGAACACTGAAGCTTTCTTT.

V gene TRBV4-1 combines with J gene TRBJ2-1, with 8 bases matching TRBD1. CDR3 length: 14 amino acids. V trimming: 6 bases; J trimming: 8 bases; junction bases outside the gene matches: 9. Germline V lookup: CDR1 MGHRA, CDR2 YSYEKL. The CDR3 nucleotides read TGCGCCAGCAGAACCGGACAGGGAAGTTATGAGCAGTTCTTC. This sequence encodes CASRTGQGSYEQFF.

This clone was detected once. The chain links TRBV5-1 to TRBJ1-1; TRBD1 aligns across 9 bases. The CDR3 contains 14 residues. The germline CDR1 and CDR2 sequences are SGHRS and YFSETQ. With V trimmed by 7 bases and J by 0 bases, 4 bases remained unmatched. In DNA form, the CDR3 reads TGCGCCAGCCCGACAGGGGGAATGAACACTGAAGCTTTCTTT. Translation: CASPTGGMNTEAFF.

For the CDR3, the DNA is TGTGCCAGTAGATGGGGGACAGGGCCCTACAATGAGCAGTTCTTC. Protein sequence: CASRWGTGPYNEQFF. This rearrangement joins TRBV19 to TRBJ2-1; 9 nucleotides agree with TRBD1. Looked up from germline, CDR1 is LNHDA and CDR2 is SQIVND (reference sequence). V trimming: 6 bases; J trimming: 2 bases; junction bases outside the gene matches: 5. The CDR3 has 15 amino acids.